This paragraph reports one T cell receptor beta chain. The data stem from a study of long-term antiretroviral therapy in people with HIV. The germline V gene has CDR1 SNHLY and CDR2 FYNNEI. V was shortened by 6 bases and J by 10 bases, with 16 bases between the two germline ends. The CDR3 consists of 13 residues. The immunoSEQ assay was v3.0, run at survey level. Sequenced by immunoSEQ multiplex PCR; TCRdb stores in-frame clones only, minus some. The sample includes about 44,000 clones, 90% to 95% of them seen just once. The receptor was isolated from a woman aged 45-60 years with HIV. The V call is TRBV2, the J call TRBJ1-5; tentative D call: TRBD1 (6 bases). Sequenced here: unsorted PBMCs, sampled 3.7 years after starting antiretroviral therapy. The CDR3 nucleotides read TGTGCCAGCAGGGTTACAGGGATTGAACCCCAGCATTTT. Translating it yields CASRVTGIEPQHF.